The rows below give T cell receptor beta chains drawn from one sample of a study of PD-1 blockade in classical Hodgkin lymphoma. Measured with immunoSEQ multiplex PCR; TCRdb has only the in-frame clones, and not every one. The sample holds 24,000 or so clones, around 81% seen once. Sequencing was performed on peripheral blood mononuclear cells (PBMCs), taken before the second cycle of nivolumab. The receptor set was obtained from a human donor with classical Hodgkin lymphoma. Both conserved end residues are part of each CDR3. A D gene is named only where the DNA matches it firmly. Only some rows state a clone size, as once, few, many or a class for expanded clones.

.	TRBV4-1	TRBJ1-4	TRBD1	CASSANRGTNEKLFF	TGCGCCAGCAGCGCTAACAGGGGAACTAATGAAAAACTGTTTTTT
.	TRBV7-9	TRBJ2-7	.	CASSLDGSKDFYEQYF	TGTGCCAGCAGCTTAGACGGCAGTAAGGATTTCTACGAGCAGTACTTC
.	TRBV6-1	TRBJ2-5	TRBD2	CASSPGLGMLGNQYF	TGTGCCAGCAGCCCGGGACTAGGGATGCTTGGTAACCAGTACTTC
.	TRBV25-1	TRBJ1-3	.	CASSDRDPGNTIYF	TGTGCCAGCAGTGATAGGGACCCTGGAAACACCATATATTTT
few	TRBV19	TRBJ2-3	TRBD2	CASSTLSGRAIDTQYF	TGTGCCAGTAGTACATTAAGCGGGAGGGCCATAGATACGCAGTATTTT
.	TRBV27	TRBJ2-1	.	CASSLPSRNEQFF	TGTGCCAGCAGTTTACCTAGTAGGAATGAGCAGTTCTTC
.	TRBV14	TRBJ2-7	TRBD1	CASSQKQGSYEQYF	TGTGCCAGCAGCCAAAAACAGGGGTCGTACGAGCAGTACTTC
.	TRBV7-9	TRBJ2-7	.	CASSYGVGYEQYF	TGTGCCAGCAGCTACGGGGTTGGGTACGAGCAGTACTTC
once	TRBV30	TRBJ1-6	TRBD1	CAWRKQGLDSPLHF	TGTGCCTGGAGGAAACAGGGGTTGGATTCACCCCTCCACTTT
.	TRBV28	TRBJ1-3	TRBD1	CASSLSGDSSGNTIYF	TGTGCCAGCAGTTTATCGGGGGACAGCTCTGGAAACACCATATATTTT
.	TRBV12-5	TRBJ1-2	.	CASGLIRGRGYTF	TGTGCTAGTGGTTTGATCAGGGGCCGGGGCTACACCTTC
few	TRBV6-1	TRBJ2-7	TRBD1	CASRDRGSSYEQYF	TGTGCCAGCAGAGACAGGGGGTCATCCTACGAGCAGTACTTC
.	TRBV29-1	TRBJ2-7	.	CSVEEWGRGGHYEQYF	TGCAGCGTTGAAGAATGGGGCAGGGGGGGTCACTACGAGCAGTACTTC
.	TRBV5-1	TRBJ1-6	.	CASSKGRGDNSPLHF	TGCGCCAGCAGCAAAGGCCGGGGGGATAATTCACCCCTCCACTTT
.	TRBV6-1	TRBJ1-2	.	CASSEQSWEGYTF	TGTGCCAGCAGTGAGCAAAGTTGGGAGGGCTACACCTTC
.	TRBV30	TRBJ2-3	.	CAWSLGSTDTQYF	TGTGCCTGGAGTCTGGGATCCACAGATACGCAGTATTTT
.	TRBV2	TRBJ1-4	.	CASRGRQGNEKLFF	TGTGCCAGCAGAGGGCGTCAGGGGAATGAAAAACTGTTTTTT
.	TRBV5-4	TRBJ1-2	.	CASPSGRGGYTF	TGTGCCAGCCCATCCGGCAGGGGTGGCTACACCTTC
.	TRBV19	TRBJ1-5	.	CATLREAGNNQPQHF	TGTGCCACCCTCCGGGAGGCAGGAAACAATCAGCCCCAGCATTTT
.	TRBV29-1	TRBJ1-3	.	CSVMTGSGNTIYF	TGCAGCGTTATGACAGGCTCTGGAAACACCATATATTTT
.	TRBV2	TRBJ1-1	TRBD1	CASSRRQGWDTEAFF	TGTGCCAGCAGCCGCCGACAGGGGTGGGACACTGAAGCTTTCTTT
medium-sized	TRBV30	TRBJ1-2	.	CAWTHMRGYTF	TGTGCCTGGACCCATATGCGTGGCTACACCTTC
.	TRBV21-1	TRBJ1-1	.	CASSKVREWGNTEAFF	TGTGCCAGCAGCAAAGTCAGAGAGTGGGGGAACACTGAAGCTTTCTTT
once	TRBV28	TRBJ1-3	.	CASTEGVSGNTIYF	TGTGCCAGCACCGAGGGGGTCTCTGGAAACACCATATATTTT
.	TRBV5-4	TRBJ2-1	TRBD1	CASSSETPGQGSYEQFF	TGTGCCAGCAGTTCCGAAACGCCGGGACAGGGGTCTTATGAGCAGTTCTTC
.	TRBV9	TRBJ2-4	.	CASSLDSGDGTKNIQYF	TGTGCCAGCAGTCTTGACTCGGGGGACGGAACCAAAAACATTCAGTACTTC
.	TRBV5-1	TRBJ1-4	TRBD1	CASSQDRGNEKLFF	TGCGCCAGCAGCCAGGACAGGGGGAATGAAAAACTGTTTTTT
.	TRBV4-1	TRBJ1-1	.	CASSRDDPGLNTEAFF	TGCGCCAGCAGCCGAGACGACCCCGGATTGAACACTGAAGCTTTCTTT
few	TRBV6-1	TRBJ1-6	.	CASMAGATYNSPLHF	TGTGCCAGCATGGCGGGGGCAACCTATAATTCACCCCTCCACTTT
.	TRBV30	TRBJ2-1	.	CAWSRGTPRGNEQFF	TGTGCCTGGAGTAGGGGGACCCCCAGGGGCAATGAGCAGTTCTTC
.	TRBV30	TRBJ1-1	.	CAWSQGLNTEAFF	TGTGCCTGGAGTCAGGGGTTGAACACTGAAGCTTTCTTT
.	TRBV19	TRBJ1-6	.	CASSIEGDNNSPLHF	TGTGCCAGTAGTATTGAAGGGGACAATAATTCACCCCTCCACTTT
.	TRBV28	TRBJ2-2	.	CASQRTGELFF	TGTGCCAGCCAAAGAACCGGGGAGCTGTTTTTT
.	TRBV19	TRBJ2-1	TRBD2	CASSPGLAGVRNEQFF	TGTGCCAGTAGTCCCGGACTAGCGGGAGTGCGGAATGAGCAGTTCTTC
.	TRBV18	TRBJ2-1	TRBD2	CASSPDEGLAGTNEQFF	TGTGCCAGCTCACCTGATGAGGGACTAGCGGGTACCAATGAGCAGTTCTTC
.	TRBV5-1	TRBJ2-3	.	CASSLVGSDTQYF	TGCGCCAGCAGCTTGGTCGGGTCAGATACGCAGTATTTT
.	TRBV27	TRBJ2-2	TRBD2	CASSSSGTSGTRPTGELFF	TGTGCCAGCAGTTCCTCCGGGACTAGCGGGACTCGACCCACCGGGGAGCTGTTTTTT
.	TRBV16	TRBJ1-1	TRBD1	CASSQPGQGADTEAFF	TGTGCCAGCAGCCAACCGGGACAGGGGGCGGACACTGAAGCTTTCTTT
.	TRBV2	TRBJ1-1	.	CASSLNRGVGNTEAFF	TGTGCCAGCAGCCTCAACCGGGGGGTAGGAAACACTGAAGCTTTCTTT
.	TRBV7-9	TRBJ2-1	.	CASSLTHTNEQFF	TGTGCCAGCAGCTTGACCCACACAAATGAGCAGTTCTTC
.	TRBV2	TRBJ2-3	TRBD2	CASTSGATDTQYF	TGTGCCAGCACTAGCGGGGCTACAGATACGCAGTATTTT
.	TRBV2	TRBJ2-1	TRBD2	CASSELWAAGGDNEQFF	TGTGCCAGCAGTGAATTATGGGCGGCGGGAGGGGACAATGAGCAGTTCTTC
.	TRBV12-5	TRBJ2-1	.	CASPRRLDEQFF	TGTGCTAGCCCTAGGAGGCTCGATGAGCAGTTCTTC
.	TRBV5-1	TRBJ2-3	.	CASSQGQTADTQYF	TGCGCCAGCAGCCAAGGACAAACAGCAGATACGCAGTATTTT
few	TRBV5-1	TRBJ2-5	TRBD2	CASSLASGGARETQYF	TGCGCCAGCAGCTTGGCTAGCGGGGGGGCCAGGGAGACCCAGTACTTC
.	TRBV11-2	TRBJ2-5	TRBD2	CASSRGSSGGGGTQYF	TGTGCCAGCAGCCGAGGCTCTAGCGGGGGAGGAGGGACCCAGTACTTC
.	TRBV10-3	TRBJ2-7	.	CAISEGQGGEQYF	TGTGCCATCAGTGAGGGGCAGGGAGGAGAGCAGTACTTC
once	TRBV6-1	TRBJ2-1	TRBD2	CASSGGLAGLGSYNEQFF	TGTGCCAGCAGTGGCGGACTAGCGGGGTTGGGGTCCTACAATGAGCAGTTCTTC
.	TRBV9	TRBJ2-1	TRBD2	CASSVGGLAGHSSYNEQFF	TGTGCCAGCAGCGTAGGGGGACTAGCGGGCCATTCCTCCTACAATGAGCAGTTCTTC
.	TRBV6-5	TRBJ2-1	TRBD2	CASSYDLSGRGQFF	TGTGCCAGCAGTTACGACCTAAGCGGGAGGGGGCAGTTCTTC
.	TRBV5-8	TRBJ1-6	.	CASAGQGWSPLHF	TGTGCCAGCGCCGGGCAGGGGTGGTCACCCCTCCACTTT